The next 32 T cell receptor beta chains were all read from a single sample in a study of T-cell reconstitution after alpha-beta-depleted transplantation in children. Using unique molecular identifiers, the investigators prepared the TCRbeta library. Via MiXCR, TCRdb re-called the PCR reads, giving one row per CDR3 protein. The sample shows around 300,000 distinct CDR3 sequences, approximately 23% of them seen only once. The sequences come from PBMCs, mostly from graft donor cells, collected 180 days after TCRalphabeta/CD19-depleted stem cell transplant. All receptors derive from a male patient younger than 18 who had a stem cell transplant for acute lymphoblastic leukemia, so the T cells may come from the graft donor.

This chain joins TRBV24-1 and TRBJ1-5; D uncertain. V was shortened by 3 bases and J by 9 bases, with 11 bases between the two germline ends. The CDR3 loop spans 13 amino acids. The germline V gene has CDR1 KGHDR and CDR2 SFDVKD. CDR3 amino acids: CATSDQDLGPQHF. As DNA, the CDR3 is TGTGCCACCAGTGATCAAGACTTAGGGCCCCAGCATTTT.

This clonotype was counted ten times or more. The junction shows a germline mismatch at one end, possibly a read error. This chain uses TRBV5-1 with TRBJ2-3, with 12 nucleotides matching TRBD2. Germline-derived CDR1 and CDR2 are SGHRS and YFSETQ. The length of the CDR3 is 15 residues. CDR3 coding DNA: TGTGCCAGCAGCTCGACTAGCGGGAGAACAGATACGCAGTATTTT. Protein: CASSSTSGRTDTQYF.

The chain employs TRBV7-3 and TRBJ2-3, with 12 bases lining up with TRBD2. V was clipped by 5 bases and J by 5 bases; unmatched bases: 8. The CDR3 runs to 16 residues. Looked up from germline, CDR1 is SGHTA and CDR2 is FQGTGA. CDR3 amino acids: CASSLLAGGPQDTQYF. Here the CDR3 DNA reads TGTGCCAGCAGCCTCCTAGCGGGAGGGCCTCAAGATACGCAGTATTTT.

This clonotype has just a few counts. J is TRBJ2-7 and V is TRBV4-1; 10 nucleotides agree with TRBD2. The CDR3 spans 15 residues. The germline V gene encodes CDR1 MGHRA and CDR2 YSYEKL. With 4 bases clipped from V and 3 bases from J, the junction kept 6 bases outside the gene matches. CDR3 nucleotide sequence: TGCGCCAGCAGCCCAGCGGGAGGGTTAGGCTACGAGCAGTACTTC. Its translation: CASSPAGGLGYEQYF.

Ten or more counts support this clonotype. The chain combines TRBV5-1 with TRBJ2-5; a weak D match, TRBD2 (6 bases). The DNA end favors TRBJ2-3, so the J call may be wrong. Germline V gene sequence: CDR1 SGHRS, CDR2 YFSETQ. The CDR3 sequence is 12 residues long. In DNA, the CDR3 is TGCGCCAGCAGCCTAGGTCGGGAGACGCAGTATTTT. Amino acids: CASSLGRETQYF.

In its sample, this clonotype was seen a few times. The rearrangement joins TRBV7-3 to TRBJ2-5, with D perhaps given as TRBD1 or TRBD2 (5 bases each). The CDR3 is 15 residues long. The ends were cut back, 1 base at V and 1 base at J, with 10 bases in the middle. Germline CDR1 reads SGHTA; CDR2 reads FQGTGA. CDR3: CASSLIAGSQETQYF. The CDR3 DNA is TGTGCCAGCAGCTTAATAGCAGGGAGCCAAGAGACCCAGTACTTC.

V usage is TRBV29-1 and J usage is TRBJ2-1; TRBD2 is a possible D gene (6 bases). CDR1 SQVTM and CDR2 ANQGSEA come from the germline V gene. V shed 4 bases and J shed 5 bases, with 15 bases lying between them. The CDR3 spans 14 residues. The CDR3 loop is CSVGWDWANNEQFF. The CDR3 nucleotides are TGCAGCGTTGGTTGGGACTGGGCGAACAATGAGCAGTTCTTC.

The gene calls are TRBV20-1 and TRBJ2-7, with 13 bases aligning to TRBD2. The V gene end was trimmed by 3 bases and the J gene end by 2 bases; junction bases not matched to a gene: 4. Germline assignment: CDR1 DFQATT and CDR2 SNEGSKA (reference sequence). This CDR3 has 15 amino acids. CDR3 in DNA: TGCAGTGCTAGCCAGGGACTAGCGGGACCCTACGAGCAGTACTTC. Its translation is CSASQGLAGPYEQYF.

The chain employs TRBV20-1 and TRBJ1-2; 10 nucleotides line up with TRBD1. The CDR3 has 12 residues. Germline CDR1 reads DFQATT; CDR2 reads SNEGSKA (reference sequence). CDR3 region: CRGGQGRYGYTF. CDR3 in DNA: TGCAGGGGGGGACAGGGGCGATATGGCTACACCTTC.

The V and J genes are TRBV24-1 and TRBJ2-1; no clear D. There are 15 residues in the CDR3. Germline CDR1 and CDR2: KGHDR and SFDVKD. The V gene lost 0 bases and the J gene lost 9 bases, with 14 bases spanning the gap. CDR3 protein: CATSDLFDTTIEQFF. CDR3 in DNA: TGTGCCACCAGTGATTTGTTCGACACTACAATTGAGCAGTTCTTC.

V is TRBV5-1 and J is TRBJ2-5, with a tentative D call TRBD2 (6 bases). Germline CDR1 and CDR2: SGHRS and YFSETQ. Trimming took 4 bases from V and 2 from J, leaving 15 bases between them. The CDR3 has 15 amino acids. CDR3: CASSGTRGLQETQYF. CDR3 in DNA: TGCGCCAGCAGCGGTACGCGGGGTCTTCAAGAGACCCAGTACTTC.

This clonotype has just a few counts. The junction departs from germline at one end; a sequencing error may be responsible. The genes are TRBV14 and TRBJ2-1; 9 positions agree with TRBD1. This CDR3 has 16 amino acids. Germline loops: CDR1 SGHDN, CDR2 FVKESK. The CDR3 spells CASRQATGTGPHEQFF. In DNA form, the CDR3 reads TGTGCCAGCAGGCAAGCAACCGGGACAGGGCCCCATGAGCAGTTCTTC.

A few counts support this clonotype. The gene calls are TRBV6-6 and TRBJ2-3; D not resolved. Between the trimmed V and J ends, which lost 5 bases and 6 bases, there was a span of 9 bases. The CDR3 is 12 residues long. CDR1 MNHNY and CDR2 SVGAGI come from the germline V gene (reference sequence). The CDR3 region is CASSSPVDTQYF. DNA for the CDR3: TGTGCCAGCAGTAGCCCTGTGGATACGCAGTATTTT.

This clonotype turned up a few times. In nucleotides, the CDR3 is TGTGCCAGCAGCTTAAGTCCGGCAGCCAATGAGCAGTTCTTC. Protein product: CASSLSPAANEQFF. The rearrangement links TRBV7-9 to TRBJ2-1, with D uncertain. CDR1 and CDR2 (germline): SEHNR, FQNEAQ (reference sequence). V shed 2 bases and J shed 6 bases, with 11 bases lying between them. The CDR3 sequence is 14 residues long.

CDR3 in amino acids: CSASEGGRYTGELFF. For the CDR3, the DNA is TGCAGTGCTAGTGAGGGCGGGAGGTACACCGGGGAGCTGTTTTTT. The chain links TRBV20-1 to TRBJ2-2; the match to TRBD2 covers 8 bases. The CDR3 is 15 amino acids. V was pared by 3 bases and J by 3 bases, with 6 bases of the junction left unmatched. Germline loops: CDR1 DFQATT, CDR2 SNEGSKA (reference sequence).

The chain employs TRBV7-6 and TRBJ2-1; D ambiguous. The germline V gene encodes CDR1 SGHVS and CDR2 FNYEAQ. The CDR3 runs 18 residues. V was trimmed by 2 bases and J by 0 bases, leaving 17 bases between them. In DNA form, the CDR3 reads TGTGCCAGCAGCTTACTGCCGGTGGCGCCGAGCTCCTACAATGAGCAGTTCTTC. Translated: CASSLLPVAPSSYNEQFF.

This clonotype was seen more than once but under ten times. This sequence joins TRBV6-8 and TRBJ2-7; 7 bases are a match to TRBD2. In germline, CDR1 is MNHGY, CDR2 SAAAGT. This CDR3 spans 17 amino acids. Germline trimming cut 7 bases from V and 0 bases from J; bases unmatched to any gene: 15. In DNA, the CDR3 is TGTGCCAGCACCTGTTGGTCTAGCGGTCGAAGCTCCTACGAGCAGTACTTC. It specifies CASTCWSSGRSSYEQYF.

The chain uses TRBV6-5 and TRBJ2-7; unclear D gene. V lost 3 bases and J 2 bases, leaving 11 bases between the germline ends. This CDR3 spans 14 amino acids. Germline V gene data show CDR1 as MNHEY and CDR2 as SVGAGI. Here the CDR3 DNA reads TGTGCCAGCAGTTATCGCTTGGGAACCTACGAGCAGTACTTC. Protein: CASSYRLGTYEQYF.

This clonotype was seen more than once but under ten times. The chain combines TRBV11-2 with TRBJ2-2, with 12 bases fitting TRBD2. The CDR3 extends over 15 amino acids. The germline V gene encodes CDR1 SGHAT and CDR2 FQNNGV. V shed 8 bases, J shed 5 bases, and the junction held 6 bases outside the gene matches. CDR3 in DNA: TGTGCCAGCGGGCCCGGACTAGCGGGAACCGGGGAGCTGTTTTTT. Translating it yields CASGPGLAGTGELFF.

In its sample, this clonotype was seen a few times. V is TRBV12-3 or TRBV12-4 and J is TRBJ2-5; no reliable D call. The V and J ends lost 3 bases and 5 bases respectively, with 13 bases between them. The CDR3 is 14 amino acids. CDR3 in amino acids: CASSFKAGRETQYF. The CDR3 nucleotides read TGTGCCAGCAGTTTTAAGGCCGGACGGGAGACCCAGTACTTC.

The chain joins TRBV7-3 to TRBJ1-2; D unresolved. The V gene lost 3 bases and the J gene lost 4 bases, with 6 bases spanning the gap. Germline V gene data show CDR1 as SGHTA and CDR2 as FQGTGA. The CDR3 spans 12 residues. CDR3 sequence: CASSFGFYGYTF. CDR3 coding DNA: TGTGCCAGCAGCTTCGGATTCTATGGCTACACCTTC.

This chain connects TRBV18 to TRBJ2-1; 7 positions agree with TRBD1. This CDR3 has 14 amino acids. Per germline, CDR1 KGHSH and CDR2 LQKENI. Losses at the gene ends were 6 bases for V and 7 bases for J; bases not matched to a gene: 9. CDR3 DNA: TGTGCCAGCTCGCCAGACAGGGTTCGGAATGAGCAGTTCTTC. It translates to CASSPDRVRNEQFF.

The chain links TRBV19 to TRBJ2-3; possibly TRBD2 for D (6 bases). This CDR3 is 17 amino acids long. Germline CDR1 reads LNHDA; CDR2 reads SQIVND (reference sequence). Trimming cost V 3 bases and J 1 base, with 17 bases left between them. CDR3 DNA sequence: TGTGCCAGTAGTATGTACGGGAGTTCCACCGGCACAGATACGCAGTATTTT. Translation: CASSMYGSSTGTDTQYF.

This chain links TRBV3-1 with TRBJ1-2; D is unclear. V was clipped by 3 bases and J by 1 base, with 9 bases between them. The CDR3 extends over 14 amino acids. The germline CDR1 and CDR2 sequences are LGHDT and YNNKEL (reference sequence). The CDR3 DNA reads TGTGCCAGCAGCCATTTACAACTTAACTATGGCTACACCTTC. The encoded protein is CASSHLQLNYGYTF.

The chain links TRBV7-3 to TRBJ2-1; D not resolved. V lost 5 bases to trimming and J lost 1 base, with 9 bases between them. The CDR3 sequence is 14 residues long. Germline values: CDR1 SGHTA, CDR2 FQGTGA. CDR3 loop: CASSHDVSYNEQFF. CDR3 nucleotide sequence: TGTGCCAGCAGCCATGATGTATCCTACAATGAGCAGTTCTTC.

The gene calls are TRBV2 and TRBJ1-5; possible D gene TRBD1, 6 bases. Trimming stripped 6 bases from V and 6 bases from J, with 12 bases between. CDR3 length: 13 amino acids. The germline V gene has CDR1 SNHLY and CDR2 FYNNEI. CDR3 loop: CASRGTGFQPQHF. CDR3 in DNA: TGTGCCAGCAGGGGAACAGGGTTTCAGCCCCAGCATTTT.

The chain has TRBV7-9 and TRBJ1-3, with a possible D match to TRBD1 (5 bases). This CDR3 contains 15 residues. The germline V and J ends were trimmed by 5 bases and 0 bases, with 11 bases remaining between them. In germline, CDR1 is SEHNR, CDR2 FQNEAQ (reference sequence). The CDR3 DNA reads TGTGCCAGCAGCCAACGGGGGGACTCTGGAAACACCATATATTTT. It specifies CASSQRGDSGNTIYF.

This rearrangement joins TRBV12-3 or TRBV12-4 to TRBJ1-5; D may be TRBD1 (5 bases). The CDR3 has 15 amino acids. Trimming stripped 6 bases from V and 1 base from J, with 13 bases between. DNA of the CDR3: TGTGCCAGCAGCCGTACAGAGGGGAGCAATCAGCCCCAGCATTTT. It specifies CASSRTEGSNQPQHF.

This clonotype was observed a handful of times. The rearrangement links TRBV5-1 to TRBJ2-1, with 11 bases lining up with TRBD2. Per the germline V gene, CDR1 is SGHRS and CDR2 is YFSETQ. The CDR3 totals 14 residues. The V gene end was trimmed by 3 bases and the J gene end by 9 bases; junction bases not matched to a gene: 5. The CDR3: CASSSSGRRLEQFF. In DNA, the CDR3 is TGCGCCAGCAGCTCTAGCGGGAGGAGGCTTGAGCAGTTCTTC.

The chain carries TRBV29-1 and TRBJ2-7; D possibly uses TRBD1 or TRBD2 (5 bases each). The V end lost 1 base, the J end lost 0 bases, and 10 bases lay between the germline ends. The germline gives CDR1 SQVTM, CDR2 ANQGSEA. The CDR3 length is 14 residues. CDR3: CSVEGPGTSYEQYF. The CDR3, as DNA: TGCAGCGTTGAAGGTCCAGGGACCTCCTACGAGCAGTACTTC.

The chain combines TRBV20-1 with TRBJ2-2, with D uncertain. Germline V gene lookup returns CDR1 DFQATT and CDR2 SNEGSKA (reference sequence). The CDR3 extends over 12 amino acids. Trimming took 6 bases from V and 4 from J, leaving 9 bases between them. CDR3 sequence reads: CSAALGTGELFF. The CDR3, as DNA: TGCAGTGCCGCCTTAGGCACCGGGGAGCTGTTTTTT.

This clonotype was found a few times. This chain connects TRBV6-2 or TRBV6-3 to TRBJ1-1; D ambiguous. CDR3 length: 16 amino acids. Germline lookup yields CDR1 MNHEY and CDR2 SVGEGT. The V gene lost 5 bases and the J gene lost 4 bases, with 20 bases spanning the gap. The CDR3 reads CASSSPMMLRSTEAFF. As DNA, the CDR3 is TGTGCCAGCAGTAGCCCCATGATGCTTAGGAGCACTGAAGCTTTCTTT.